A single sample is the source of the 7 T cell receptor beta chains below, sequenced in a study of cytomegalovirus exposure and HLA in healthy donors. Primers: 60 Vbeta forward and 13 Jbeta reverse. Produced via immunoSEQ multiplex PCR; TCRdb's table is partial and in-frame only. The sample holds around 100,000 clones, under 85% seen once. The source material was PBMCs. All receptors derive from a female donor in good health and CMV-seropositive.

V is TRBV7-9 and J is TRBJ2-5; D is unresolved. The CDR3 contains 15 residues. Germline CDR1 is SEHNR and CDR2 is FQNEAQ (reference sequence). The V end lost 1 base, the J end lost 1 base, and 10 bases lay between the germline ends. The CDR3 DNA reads TGTGCCAGCAGCTTAGGTCAGCGAATCCAAGAGACCCAGTACTTC. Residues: CASSLGQRIQETQYF.

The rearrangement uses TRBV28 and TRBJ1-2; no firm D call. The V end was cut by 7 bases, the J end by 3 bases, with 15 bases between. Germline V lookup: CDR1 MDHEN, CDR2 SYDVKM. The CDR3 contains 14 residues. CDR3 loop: CASTAMNEYYGYTF. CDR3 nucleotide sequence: TGTGCCAGCACCGCCATGAACGAGTACTATGGCTACACCTTC.

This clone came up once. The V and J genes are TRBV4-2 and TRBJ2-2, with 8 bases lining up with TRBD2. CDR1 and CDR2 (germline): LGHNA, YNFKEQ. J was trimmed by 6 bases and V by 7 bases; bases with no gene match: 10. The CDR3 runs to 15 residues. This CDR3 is CASTPDNGGAGELFF. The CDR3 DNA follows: TGTGCCAGCACCCCCGACAACGGGGGGGCCGGGGAGCTGTTTTTT.

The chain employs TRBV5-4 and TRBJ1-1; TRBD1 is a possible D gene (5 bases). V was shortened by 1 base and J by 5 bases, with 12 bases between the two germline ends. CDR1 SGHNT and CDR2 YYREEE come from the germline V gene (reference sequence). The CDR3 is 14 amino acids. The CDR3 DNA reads TGTGCCAGCAGCTTGACAGGCCCCTGGACTGAAGCTTTCTTT. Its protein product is CASSLTGPWTEAFF.

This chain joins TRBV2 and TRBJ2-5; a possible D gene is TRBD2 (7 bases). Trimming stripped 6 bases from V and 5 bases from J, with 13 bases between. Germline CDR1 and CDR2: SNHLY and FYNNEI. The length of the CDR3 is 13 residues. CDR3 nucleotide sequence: TGTGCCAGCAGAGGGGGGCGGGGGGAGACCCAGTACTTC. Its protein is CASRGGRGETQYF. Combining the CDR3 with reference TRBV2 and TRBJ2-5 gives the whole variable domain EPEVTQTPSHQVTQMGQEVILRCVPISNHLYFYWYRQILGQKVEFLVSFYNNEISEKSEIFDDQFSVERPDGSNFTLKIRSTKLEDSAMYFCASRGGRGETQYFGPGTRLLVL.

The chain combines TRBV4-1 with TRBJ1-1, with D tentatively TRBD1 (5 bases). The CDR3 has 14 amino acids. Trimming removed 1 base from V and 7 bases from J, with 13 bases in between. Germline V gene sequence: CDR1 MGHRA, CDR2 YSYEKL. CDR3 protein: CASSQVQGDSEAFF. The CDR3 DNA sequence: TGCGCCAGCAGCCAAGTGCAAGGGGATAGTGAAGCTTTCTTT.

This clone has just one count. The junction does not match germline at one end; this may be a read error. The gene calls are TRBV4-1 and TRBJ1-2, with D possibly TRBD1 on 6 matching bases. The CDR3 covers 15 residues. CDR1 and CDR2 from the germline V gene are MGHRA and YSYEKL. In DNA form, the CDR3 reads TGCGCCAGCAGCCAACCGAGACAGGCCCCCCGGGTCTACCCCTTC. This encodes CASSQPRQAPRVYPF.